These T cell receptor beta chains were read from a single sample in a study of breast tumors, draining lymph nodes, adjacent tissues. TCRdb called the multiplex PCR reads again in MiXCR, with one record for every CDR3 protein. Of 150,000 to 200,000 distinct CDR3 sequences listed, roughly 35% are singletons. Sample: axillary lymph node tissue. The source is a female donor with breast cancer. Some clones in this sample may be carry-over from other donors' samples. Both conserved end residues are part of each CDR3. The D gene is left open where the match is weak. Size is stated for part of the rows, as once, few or many counts, or as a class when the clone is expanded.

D gene: TRBD1; J gene: TRBJ2-3; clone size: once; V gene: TRBV29-1; CDR3 protein: CSVGPTGGLRDTQYF
D gene: NA; J gene: TRBJ2-6; clone size: many; V gene: TRBV6-5; CDR3 protein: CASSRGTHSGANVLTF
D gene: NA; J gene: TRBJ2-6; clone size: many; V gene: TRBV4-1; CDR3 protein: CASSQVPSGANVLTF
D gene: NA; J gene: TRBJ2-7; clone size: NA; V gene: TRBV5-4; CDR3 protein: CASSLYSSSYEQYF
D gene: NA; J gene: TRBJ1-3; clone size: many; V gene: TRBV4-3; CDR3 protein: CASSQGGGPGNTIYF
D gene: NA; J gene: TRBJ2-4; clone size: NA; V gene: TRBV7-2; CDR3 protein: CASSLARGGGGNIQYF
D gene: TRBD1; J gene: TRBJ2-1; clone size: many; V gene: TRBV5-1; CDR3 protein: CASSLAGTGFGGIVEQFF
D gene: NA; J gene: TRBJ2-1; clone size: many; V gene: TRBV2; CDR3 protein: CASKAGYEDEQFF
D gene: TRBD2; J gene: TRBJ2-5; clone size: many; V gene: TRBV20-1; CDR3 protein: CSARDRGRTSGKETQYF
D gene: NA; J gene: NA; clone size: many; V gene: TRBV20-1; CDR3 protein: CSAPGTSGTDTQHF
D gene: TRBD2; J gene: TRBJ2-7; clone size: many; V gene: TRBV11-2; CDR3 protein: CASSFGRGSSYEQYF
D gene: NA; J gene: TRBJ2-1; clone size: many; V gene: TRBV19; CDR3 protein: CATWADEQFF
D gene: TRBD2; J gene: TRBJ2-3; clone size: NA; V gene: TRBV30; CDR3 protein: CAWGLAGAPSLTDTQYF
D gene: NA; J gene: TRBJ1-4; clone size: NA; V gene: TRBV25-1; CDR3 protein: CASSELGRGAAEKLFF
D gene: NA; J gene: TRBJ2-7; clone size: many; V gene: TRBV12-3/TRBV12-4; CDR3 protein: CASSFVGRGASYEQYF
D gene: NA; J gene: TRBJ2-7; clone size: NA; V gene: TRBV2; CDR3 protein: CASSEGRGVYEQYF
D gene: NA; J gene: TRBJ2-7; clone size: many; V gene: TRBV30; CDR3 protein: CASGFSYEQYF
D gene: NA; J gene: TRBJ2-3; clone size: NA; V gene: TRBV15; CDR3 protein: CARPDRTDTQYF
D gene: TRBD1; J gene: TRBJ2-1; clone size: few; V gene: TRBV13; CDR3 protein: CASSSTGSTGGYNEQFF
D gene: NA; J gene: TRBJ2-3; clone size: NA; V gene: TRBV5-1; CDR3 protein: CASGLEGFVDTQYF
D gene: TRBD2; J gene: TRBJ2-2; clone size: many; V gene: TRBV24-1; CDR3 protein: CATSDFGTRVPGELFF
D gene: TRBD2; J gene: TRBJ2-1; clone size: once; V gene: TRBV9; CDR3 protein: CASSDPGTSEGNEQFF
D gene: NA; J gene: TRBJ1-5; clone size: many; V gene: TRBV7-2; CDR3 protein: CASSLDYRNNQPQHF
D gene: NA; J gene: TRBJ1-5; clone size: many; V gene: TRBV28; CDR3 protein: CASSQRGGVQPQHF
D gene: NA; J gene: TRBJ2-2; clone size: NA; V gene: TRBV6-5; CDR3 protein: CASSDSRAGELFF
D gene: TRBD1; J gene: TRBJ2-1; clone size: NA; V gene: TRBV7-3; CDR3 protein: CASSRDRTLDEQFF
D gene: TRBD2; J gene: TRBJ2-7; clone size: many; V gene: TRBV4-2; CDR3 protein: CASSQAAGGTAGEQYF
D gene: NA; J gene: TRBJ2-1; clone size: NA; V gene: TRBV12-3/TRBV12-4; CDR3 protein: CASSLAAHEQFF
D gene: NA; J gene: TRBJ1-3; clone size: many; V gene: TRBV9; CDR3 protein: CASSVEVGPIYF
D gene: NA; J gene: TRBJ1-1; clone size: few; V gene: TRBV5-5; CDR3 protein: CASMTILNTEAFF
D gene: NA; J gene: TRBJ2-7; clone size: many; V gene: TRBV18; CDR3 protein: CASSPGTGFVEQYF
D gene: NA; J gene: TRBJ1-6; clone size: NA; V gene: TRBV11-2; CDR3 protein: CASRAAASPLHF
D gene: TRBD1; J gene: TRBJ1-5; clone size: few; V gene: TRBV27; CDR3 protein: CASTPRTGLNQPQHF
D gene: NA; J gene: TRBJ2-6; clone size: many; V gene: TRBV20-1; CDR3 protein: CSASRDSGANVLTF
D gene: TRBD1; J gene: TRBJ2-7; clone size: few; V gene: TRBV6-6; CDR3 protein: CASSHTGQVVYEQYF
D gene: TRBD2; J gene: TRBJ2-1; clone size: NA; V gene: TRBV7-9; CDR3 protein: CASSQGTSGGLPTSYNEQFF
D gene: NA; J gene: TRBJ2-7; clone size: medium-sized; V gene: TRBV15; CDR3 protein: CATSSFGGERQYF
D gene: TRBD2; J gene: TRBJ2-5; clone size: many; V gene: TRBV7-9; CDR3 protein: CASSLVLAGAGDQHF
D gene: NA; J gene: TRBJ2-1; clone size: many; V gene: TRBV24-1; CDR3 protein: CATSDPGQGSGRSYNEQFF
D gene: NA; J gene: TRBJ1-1; clone size: NA; V gene: TRBV12-3/TRBV12-4; CDR3 protein: CASSLSGLPEAFF
D gene: NA; J gene: TRBJ1-2; clone size: many; V gene: TRBV29-1; CDR3 protein: CSVLVGTGYTF
D gene: NA; J gene: TRBJ1-4; clone size: once; V gene: TRBV18; CDR3 protein: CASSPVRQADNEKLFF